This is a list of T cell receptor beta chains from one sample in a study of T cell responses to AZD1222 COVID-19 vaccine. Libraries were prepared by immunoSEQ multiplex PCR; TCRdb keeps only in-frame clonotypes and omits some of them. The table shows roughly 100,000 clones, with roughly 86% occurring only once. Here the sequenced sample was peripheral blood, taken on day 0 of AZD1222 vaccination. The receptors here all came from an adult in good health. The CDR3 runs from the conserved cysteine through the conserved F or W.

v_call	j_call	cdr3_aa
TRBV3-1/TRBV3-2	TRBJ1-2	CASSQRIMQTGGFKYTF
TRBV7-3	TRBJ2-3	CASSQTGADTQYF
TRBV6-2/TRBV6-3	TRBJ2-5	CASSTPDRPDKTQYF
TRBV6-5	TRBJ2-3	CASSPMRADTQYF
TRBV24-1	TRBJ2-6	CATSGLDTPVPGANVLTF
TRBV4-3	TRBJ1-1	CASSREGSTEAFF
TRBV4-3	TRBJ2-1	CASSQEMGPNEQFF
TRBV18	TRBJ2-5	CASSPRQGPETQYF
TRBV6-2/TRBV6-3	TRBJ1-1	CASSWDRVSTEAFF
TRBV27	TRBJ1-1	CASSFASRQVNTEAFF
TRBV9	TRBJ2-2	CASSGRTLNTGELFF
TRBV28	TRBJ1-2	CASSPIHRGYGYTF
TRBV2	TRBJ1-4	CATGGADEKLFF
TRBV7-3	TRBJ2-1	CASSPSSTSGRYNEQFF
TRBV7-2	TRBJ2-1	CASSLGGRGHEQFF
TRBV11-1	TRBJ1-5	CASSETLNQPQHF
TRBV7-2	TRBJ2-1	CASSSSGGAYNEQFF
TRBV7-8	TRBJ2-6	CASTFSGVGANVLTF
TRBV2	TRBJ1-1	CASSMTGVNTEAFF
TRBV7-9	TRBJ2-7	CASSLAGGAYEQYF
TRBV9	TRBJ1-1	CASSPNPGGVTEAFF
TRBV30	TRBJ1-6	CAWTLSSYNSPLHF
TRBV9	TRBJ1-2	CASSARTGEIPGYTF
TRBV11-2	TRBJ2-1	CASSDSFRESEQFF
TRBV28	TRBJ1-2	CASSLDRGQNYGYTF
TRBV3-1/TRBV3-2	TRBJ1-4	CASSEEGDPNEKLFF
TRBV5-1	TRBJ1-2	CASSPTVDNYGYTF
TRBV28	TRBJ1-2	CASSETGLEGYTF
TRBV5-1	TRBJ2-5	CASSLTGAPGETQYF
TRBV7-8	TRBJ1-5	CASSLGGQGADQPQHF
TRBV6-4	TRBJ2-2	CASTRTSGGSNTGELFF
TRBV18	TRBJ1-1	CASSPGGTGNTEAFF
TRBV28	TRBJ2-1	CASSLGQGDRDEQFF
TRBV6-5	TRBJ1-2	CASSYSRGKQSYGYTF
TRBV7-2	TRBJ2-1	CASSLLPGYNEQFF
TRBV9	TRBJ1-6	CASSVVAGNSPLHF
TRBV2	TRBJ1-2	CASSVKVQRGTF
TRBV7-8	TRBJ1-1	CASSLVVRENTEAFF
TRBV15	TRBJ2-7	CATSRDGRAMGEQYF
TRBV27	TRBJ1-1	CASSLIRGLNTEAFF
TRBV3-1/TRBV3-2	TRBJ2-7	CASSQGPAPYYEQYF
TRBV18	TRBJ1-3	CASSSGRSSGNTIYF
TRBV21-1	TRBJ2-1	CASSKGTSGGPSDNEQFF
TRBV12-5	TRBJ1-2	CASGLLPDRFSNYGYTF
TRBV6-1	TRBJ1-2	CASSEEGWIDGYTF
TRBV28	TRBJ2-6	CASSRAVQAGANVLTF
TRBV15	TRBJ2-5	CATSSPWGGSDRETQYF
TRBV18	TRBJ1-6	CASSLSRPLSAGLASPLHF
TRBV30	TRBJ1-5	CAWRPPGGRDQPQHF
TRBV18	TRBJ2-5	CASSPPPGQGRETQYF
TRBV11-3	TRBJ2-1	CASSSGHTMGNEQFF
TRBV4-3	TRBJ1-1	CASSLMDRESQAFF
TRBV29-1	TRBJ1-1	CSVEGSRGSTEAFF
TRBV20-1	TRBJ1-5	CSASKGAVQPQHF
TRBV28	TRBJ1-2	CATLGGPGGYTF
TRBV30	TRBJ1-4	CAWTGEKLFF
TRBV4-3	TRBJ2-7	CASSQDFGLAGDEQYF
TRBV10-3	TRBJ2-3	CAISGVGSPDTQYF
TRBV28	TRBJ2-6	CASSLGAGQVGANVLTF